The T cell receptor (beta chain) under discussion was sequenced for a study of cytotoxic CD8 clonotypes in ibrutinib-treated CLL (dated by TCRdb to the early 2020s). Concerning the study at large: The cohort was composed of under 12 relapsed/refractory and about 16 treatment-naive patients; IGHV unmutated status was identified in some 17 patients. Responses were partial in approximately 24 patients and complete in 2; after median 68 months follow-up, approximately 15 stayed in remission and 12 progressed. The response samples were drawn at a median of approximately 11 months into treatment, with a range of roughly 6 to 40 months. An average of 255,043 productive templates and 94,082 productive rearrangements was obtained per sample. Longitudinal samples were obtainable from about 30% of the 86 participants in the trial. Cryopreserved peripheral blood mononuclear cells were obtained before treatment, at response, and at either sustained remission or disease progression. General conclusions and limits of the study: Baseline clonality was found to be higher than that of age-matched healthy donors and was strongly correlated with circulating CD8+ T-cell counts. Public clonotypes were rare and either contracted or stayed stable during treatment, and the rise in clonality at ibrutinib response reflected the expansion of private clonotypes. Sampling times were not matched between sustained-remission and progressing patients, and lymph node repertoires were not studied. An increase in clonality was observed at ibrutinib response, with clonality remaining stable during sustained remission and falling back toward baseline at progression.

For TCR beta library preparation, roughly 2.1 micrograms of genomic DNA was extracted from cryopreserved PBMCs. Longitudinal blood samples from CLL patients on ibrutinib monotherapy were analyzed using high-throughput TCR beta sequencing. The patients took part in an open-label, single-center phase 2 trial of ibrutinib monotherapy. Comment on this clone: Its recognized antigen is unknown. No much larger clone exists at a distance of one base, and base qualities are not known.

The goal of deep resolution MiSeq sequencing was a depth between 1 in 1 million and 1 in 200,000 T cells, and coverage averaged 10x per clonotype. The immunoSEQ hsTCRB Kit was used to generate TCR beta libraries. Per the source publication's procedure: The data were analyzed with ImmunoSEQ Analyzer and ImmunoSEQ Data Assistant, and V, D and J gene assignments followed IMGT definitions. Clonality, with values ranging from 0 to 1, was calculated as one minus the normalized Shannon entropy of productive rearrangement frequencies. Only overrepresented clonotypes making up at least 0.05% of the repertoire of each patient were included in the public clonotype analysis. More than ten repertoires from age-matched healthy donors, obtained from immuneACCESS, served as clonality controls. TCRdb re-hosts the immuneACCESS table, in-frame sequences only. Its copies lack some clones; in the studies checked, an unresolved V gene accounts for under half of them, and the cause for the rest is not known. That table supplies the V and J calls and clone size; D and trimming were determined from the DNA. For this sample there are tens of thousands of clones; about 50% appear just once. Under 20% of the sample is held by the ten biggest clonotypes.

V is clipped by 4 bases and J by 4 bases, and the sequence between their germline boundaries is 14 bases long. The germline V gene (reference sequence) sets CDR1 to PRHDT and CDR2 to FYEKMQ. The CDR3 contains 16 residues, cysteine and phenylalanine counted. The kept DNA is CDR3 alone, 48 bases in frame from the first base. Recombination linked TRBV13 to TRBJ1-6; TRBD1 is possibly the D segment (5 matching bases). This sample comprised PBMCs, obtained before ibrutinib treatment. The receptor was isolated from a human donor with chronic lymphocytic leukemia. The CDR3 here reads CASSSTTWGYNSPLHF. The DNA sequence is TGTGCCAGCAGCTCAACTACCTGGGGGTATAATTCACCCCTCCACTTT.